The clone carrying this T cell receptor (beta chain) was recorded once. Original analysis: Reference gene primer amplification in the assay estimated nucleated cell counts. The table came from immunoSEQ multiplex PCR; TCRdb's copy has only in-frame clones and leaves some out. V, J and clone size are taken as reported in that table, and D and trimming were inferred from the DNA itself. The data show hundreds of thousands of clones, with 89% seen just once and over 8% held by the top ten. The data belong to a study of blood T cell repertoires in COVID-19. The CDR3 contains 14 residues. Losses at the gene ends were 3 bases for V and 4 bases for J; bases not matched to a gene: 5. Germline assignment: CDR1 MNHEY and CDR2 SMNVEV (reference sequence).

The chain combines TRBV27 with TRBJ2-7; 8 bases map to TRBD1. This receptor was identified in a woman aged 40 to 50 who had recovered from COVID-19. The sample was PBMCs or T cells enriched from blood (not recorded which). As DNA, the CDR3 is TGTGCCAGCAGTTTGGCAGGGGGCTTTTACGAGCAGTACTTC. Amino acids: CASSLAGGFYEQYF.